The 32 T cell receptor beta chains presented below share a single source sample, sequenced in a study of OX40 agonist ivuxolimab in advanced cancers. Libraries were prepared by immunoSEQ multiplex PCR; TCRdb keeps only in-frame clonotypes and omits some of them. This table holds about 22,000 clones, approximately 88% found once. The material sequenced was CD4+ or CD8+ T cells sorted from blood, taken in a trial of the OX40 agonist ivuxolimab. The receptors were gathered from an adult with an advanced solid tumor such as melanoma, head and neck, liver or kidney cancer.

This clone appeared once. The chain links TRBV9 to TRBJ2-2, with a tentative D call TRBD2 (6 bases). The CDR3 is made up of 17 amino acids. CDR1 is SGDLS, CDR2 YYNGEE, per germline. Trimming took off 0 bases at V and 2 bases at J, with 14 bases between the two ends. CDR3 bases: TGTGCCAGCAGCGTAGCTTACGGCGGGGTAAACACCGGGGAGCTGTTTTTT. This sequence encodes CASSVAYGGVNTGELFF.

In this sample, this clone turned up a few times. Other DNA sequences in the sample encode the same CDR3. V is TRBV29-1 and J is TRBJ2-7; perhaps TRBD2 as D (6 bases). This CDR3 has 12 amino acids. V was shortened by 4 bases and J by 2 bases, with 9 bases between the two germline ends. Per germline, CDR1 SQVTM and CDR2 ANQGSEA. CDR3 nucleotide sequence: TGCAGCGTTGCATCGGGGGCCTACGAGCAGTACTTC. Translated, it gives CSVASGAYEQYF.

The chain employs TRBV9 and TRBJ2-1; the D gene is possibly TRBD1 (6 bases). V shed 0 bases and J shed 3 bases, with 10 bases lying between them. The CDR3 is 15 residues long. The germline V gene encodes CDR1 SGDLS and CDR2 YYNGEE. The CDR3 bases are TGTGCCAGCAGCGTAGATACAGGGCTCTACAATGAGCAGTTCTTC. Translated: CASSVDTGLYNEQFF.

The chain uses TRBV7-9 and TRBJ2-3; D may be TRBD2 (6 bases). This CDR3 spans 17 amino acids. CDR1 and CDR2 (germline): SEHNR, FQNEAQ (reference sequence). The ends were cut back, 1 base at V and 5 bases at J, with 19 bases in the middle. The CDR3 DNA sequence: TGTGCCAGCAGCTTAGGGGGGGAAGCAGAAGCTGGAGATACGCAGTATTTT. Translation gives CASSLGGEAEAGDTQYF.

The V and J genes are TRBV6-6 and TRBJ2-7, with D possibly being TRBD1 or TRBD2 (5 bases each). Looked up from germline, CDR1 is MNHNY and CDR2 is SVGAGI (reference sequence). The germline V and J ends were trimmed by 0 bases and 7 bases, with 13 bases remaining between them. This CDR3 spans 14 amino acids. The CDR3 loop reads CASSYSIGAREQYF. The CDR3 bases are TGTGCCAGCAGTTACTCTATCGGGGCGAGGGAGCAGTACTTC.

This chain connects TRBV27 to TRBJ2-7; TRBD2 matches 7 bases. Germline loops: CDR1 MNHEY, CDR2 SMNVEV (reference sequence). The CDR3 totals 13 residues. Trimming removed 8 bases from V and 5 bases from J; junction bases left unmatched: 9. The chain's CDR3 is CASRLQREDEQYF. Written as DNA, the CDR3 is TGTGCCAGCCGACTTCAACGGGAGGACGAGCAGTACTTC.

The genes are TRBV10-2 and TRBJ1-5; 8 nucleotides agree with TRBD1. V was pared by 2 bases and J by 0 bases, with 0 bases of the junction left unmatched. The V gene's germline CDR1 is WSHSY and CDR2 SAAADI. This CDR3 comprises 15 residues. CDR3 in amino acids: CASSETGGSNQPQHF. CDR3 sequence (DNA): TGCGCCAGCAGTGAGACAGGGGGTAGCAATCAGCCCCAGCATTTT.

The rearrangement uses TRBV10-1 and TRBJ1-5; D not certain. The CDR3 consists of 13 residues. The V end lost 3 bases, the J end lost 0 bases, and 3 bases lay between the germline ends. Germline CDR1 is WNHNN and CDR2 is SYGVQD (reference sequence). The CDR3 spells CASSDYSNQPQHF. For the CDR3, the DNA is TGCGCCAGCAGTGACTATAGCAATCAGCCCCAGCATTTT.

This clone was recorded only once. The chain is built from TRBV4-1 and TRBJ2-7, with 9 bases aligning to TRBD2. Germline CDR1 and CDR2: MGHRA and YSYEKL. CDR3 length equals 15 residues. Trimming took 1 base from V and 2 from J; bases not matched to a gene: 3. The DNA for the CDR3 is TGCGCCAGCAGCCAAGGGCTAGCGGGGACCTACGAGCAGTACTTC. Protein sequence: CASSQGLAGTYEQYF.

In DNA form, the CDR3 reads TGTGCCAGCAGTATGGCCGTAGCGAACACTGAAGCTTTCTTT. This sequence encodes CASSMAVANTEAFF. The rearrangement uses TRBV6-1 and TRBJ1-1; D gene ambiguous. Germline lookup yields CDR1 MNHNS and CDR2 SASEGT. V dropped 5 bases and J dropped 1 base, with 11 bases sitting between them. This CDR3 comprises 14 residues.

CDR3 sequence: CASSAGGKDTQYF. The CDR3 coding sequence is TGTGCCAGCAGCGCCGGGGGCAAAGATACGCAGTATTTT. This chain links TRBV9 with TRBJ2-3, with D possibly called TRBD1 or TRBD2 (6 bases each). Trimming pared 3 bases from V and 5 bases from J, leaving 10 bases between. Per germline, CDR1 SGDLS and CDR2 YYNGEE. The CDR3 runs 13 residues.

The chain has TRBV25-1 and TRBJ2-7; no firm D call. Germline-derived CDR1 and CDR2 are MGHDK and SYGVNS. V lost 2 bases to trimming and J lost 6 bases, with 5 bases between them. The CDR3 is made up of 11 amino acids. The CDR3 region has the DNA TGTGCCAGCAGTGAAATCGCCGAGCAGTACTTC. It is translated as CASSEIAEQYF.

This sequence joins TRBV19 and TRBJ2-7, with 9 bases identical to TRBD1. This CDR3 spans 14 amino acids. The junction had 7 bases not matched to a gene; V was cut back by 5 bases and J by 5 bases. Germline CDR1 reads LNHDA; CDR2 reads SQIVND (reference sequence). The CDR3 reads CASSPDRGIHEQYF. The CDR3 DNA follows: TGTGCCAGTAGTCCGGACAGGGGAATTCACGAGCAGTACTTC.

V gene TRBV9 combines with J gene TRBJ2-3, with D perhaps TRBD1 (5 bases). V lost 0 bases and J lost 4, with 12 bases in between. The length of the CDR3 is 15 residues. CDR1 and CDR2 from the germline V gene are SGDLS and YYNGEE. CDR3 amino acids: CASSVASRGPDTQYF. The CDR3 DNA sequence: TGTGCCAGCAGCGTAGCGAGTAGGGGTCCAGATACGCAGTATTTT.

The DNA of the CDR3 is TGTGCTAGTGGTTTGCTGACGGGGGCCCTCACCGGGGAGCTGTTTTTT. It encodes CASGLLTGALTGELFF. The chain uses TRBV12-5 and TRBJ2-2; either TRBD1 or TRBD2 may fit D (6 bases each). This CDR3 has 16 amino acids. The germline CDR1 and CDR2 sequences are LGHNT and FRNRAP. V was pared by 2 bases and J by 4 bases, with 14 bases between.

The rearrangement joins TRBV5-1 to TRBJ2-5, with 8 bases that match TRBD1. V was pared by 4 bases and J by 4 bases, with 6 bases of the junction left unmatched. Germline V CDR1 and CDR2: SGHRS, YFSETQ. The CDR3 is 14 amino acids. Here the CDR3 DNA reads TGCGCCAGCAGCACAGGACAGGGCGCAGAGACCCAGTACTTC. Encoded protein: CASSTGQGAETQYF.

The gene calls are TRBV6-6 and TRBJ2-2; the D call may be TRBD1 or TRBD2 (5 bases each). This CDR3 is built from 15 residues. V was clipped by 0 bases and J by 1 base, with 6 bases between them. Germline CDR1 and CDR2: MNHNY and SVGAGI (reference sequence). CDR3 in amino acids: CASSYSGENTGELFF. DNA for the CDR3: TGTGCCAGCAGTTACTCGGGGGAGAACACCGGGGAGCTGTTTTTT.

The chain links TRBV11-2 to TRBJ1-1, with no clear D. V lost 3 bases to trimming and J lost 1 base, with 6 bases between them. Germline CDR1 reads SGHAT; CDR2 reads FQNNGV. The CDR3 runs to 13 residues. Written as DNA, the CDR3 is TGTGCCAGCAGCTTCGGGGAGAACACTGAAGCTTTCTTT. Translated, it gives CASSFGENTEAFF.

The CDR3 loop reads CASSLLGTDYGYTF. The CDR3, as DNA: TGTGCCAGCAGTTTATTAGGGACAGACTATGGCTACACCTTC. The chain combines TRBV27 with TRBJ1-2; TRBD1 matches at 7 bases. This CDR3 has 14 amino acids. Looked up from germline, CDR1 is MNHEY and CDR2 is SMNVEV (reference sequence). The ends lost 1 base at V and 3 bases at J; junction bases unmatched: 2.

The chain carries TRBV19 and TRBJ2-1; the match to TRBD2 covers 15 bases. Germline V CDR1 and CDR2: LNHDA, SQIVND (reference sequence). After removal of 5 bases from V and 1 base from J, the junction contained 9 bases not matched to a gene. The CDR3 is 19 amino acids. The CDR3 loop reads CASSHTGLAGGGSYNEQFF. For the CDR3, the DNA is TGTGCCAGTAGTCACACGGGACTAGCGGGAGGAGGGTCCTACAATGAGCAGTTCTTC.

The chain employs TRBV5-6 and TRBJ1-5; D may be TRBD1 (6 bases). This CDR3 region has 15 residues. Germline V gene data show CDR1 as SGHDT and CDR2 as YYEEEE. The ends were cut back, 4 bases at V and 5 bases at J, with 16 bases in the middle. As DNA, the CDR3 is TGTGCCAGCAGCCTCGGGACATCCCTTCATCAGCCCCAGCATTTT. Residues: CASSLGTSLHQPQHF.

The chain is built from TRBV27 and TRBJ1-1; TRBD1 matches at 9 bases. CDR3 length: 15 amino acids. V trimming: 2 bases; J trimming: 4 bases; junction bases outside the gene matches: 5. The germline CDR1 and CDR2 sequences are MNHEY and SMNVEV (reference sequence). For the CDR3, the DNA is TGTGCCAGCAGTTTAACAGGGACAGGGAGCACTGAAGCTTTCTTT. Protein product: CASSLTGTGSTEAFF.

J is TRBJ2-1 and V is TRBV7-9; 10 nucleotides align to TRBD1. The CDR3 sequence is 19 residues long. With V trimmed by 1 base and J by 3 bases, 12 bases remained unmatched. The germline V gene encodes CDR1 SEHNR and CDR2 FQNEAQ (reference sequence). For the CDR3, the DNA is TGTGCCAGCAGCTTAGGACAGGGGGCAAGTTTAGGGTACTACAATGAGCAGTTCTTC. This translates into CASSLGQGASLGYYNEQFF.

This chain connects TRBV6-1 to TRBJ2-3; tentative D call: TRBD1 (5 bases). The CDR3 has 15 residues. Germline V gives CDR1 MNHNS, CDR2 SASEGT. V lost 4 bases and J lost 2, with 13 bases in between. The CDR3 coding sequence is TGTGCCAGCAGTGGGGTGACAGAGCTCACAGATACGCAGTATTTT. The encoded protein is CASSGVTELTDTQYF.

The chain links TRBV7-9 to TRBJ2-3; 12 bases fit TRBD2. The V gene's germline CDR1 is SEHNR and CDR2 FQNEAQ (reference sequence). V gave up 10 bases and J gave up 0 bases; unmatched junction bases: 2. This CDR3 has 14 residues. CDR3 sequence (DNA): TGTGCCACCCTAGCGGGAGGGAGCACAGATACGCAGTATTTT. It is translated as CATLAGGSTDTQYF.

The chain is built from TRBV7-9 and TRBJ2-5; D is possibly TRBD1 or TRBD2 (6 bases each). The CDR3 is 16 amino acids. The V end was cut by 3 bases, the J end by 0 bases, with 14 bases between. CDR1 is SEHNR and CDR2 is FQNEAQ in the germline V gene (reference sequence). The CDR3 spells CASSLVGGENQETQYF. DNA of the CDR3: TGTGCCAGCAGCTTGGTCGGGGGCGAAAACCAAGAGACCCAGTACTTC.

The chain has TRBV11-2 and TRBJ2-7; D is uncertain. The CDR3 contains 13 residues. V lost 1 base, J lost 2 bases, and 6 bases lay in between. Germline lookup yields CDR1 SGHAT and CDR2 FQNNGV. CDR3 sequence reads: CASSLGSTYEQYF. CDR3 DNA sequence: TGTGCCAGCAGCTTAGGGTCTACCTACGAGCAGTACTTC.

The chain's CDR3 is CASSLAGADTQYF. In nucleotides, the CDR3 is TGTGCCAGCAGTTTAGCTGGTGCAGATACGCAGTATTTT. V is TRBV27 and J is TRBJ2-3, with D hard to call. Trimming removed 2 bases at V and 4 bases at J, with 7 bases between. The CDR3 extends over 13 amino acids. CDR1 is MNHEY and CDR2 is SMNVEV in the germline V gene (reference sequence).

The V and J genes are TRBV2 and TRBJ1-5; D ambiguous. The CDR3 consists of 15 residues. CDR1 is SNHLY, CDR2 FYNNEI, per germline. V was clipped by 2 bases and J by 4 bases, with 12 bases between them. The CDR3, as DNA: TGTGCCAGCAGTGAAATCGGGCAGCTAAATCAGCCCCAGCATTTT. Amino acid sequence: CASSEIGQLNQPQHF.

The DNA for the CDR3 is TGTGCCAGCAGGGTCCATGGGACTAACTACGAGCAGTACTTC. Translation gives CASRVHGTNYEQYF. The chain couples TRBV5-4 to TRBJ2-7; 7 bases line up with TRBD2. V dropped 5 bases and J dropped 3; count of bases not matched to a gene: 8. Germline V lookup: CDR1 SGHNT, CDR2 YYREEE (reference sequence). This CDR3 is built from 14 residues.

The V and J genes are TRBV27 and TRBJ2-2; the D is unclear. The CDR3 runs 14 residues. The germline CDR1 and CDR2 sequences are MNHEY and SMNVEV (reference sequence). V gave up 6 bases and J gave up 1 base, with 9 bases separating them. As DNA, the CDR3 is TGTGCCAGCAGAGACTTCCTGAACACCGGGGAGCTGTTTTTT. Its translation: CASRDFLNTGELFF.

This clone was seen many times. The J gene is TRBJ1-1, the V gene TRBV12-1; no DNA check was done on the table's D call, TRBD1. TRBV12-1 is classified as a pseudogene. CDR3 length equals 13 residues. The CDR3 is CASKETANTEAFF. For the CDR3, the DNA is TGTGCCAGCAAGGAGACAGCGAACACTGAAGCTTTCTTT.